Given below is one T cell receptor (beta chain) in context. The specificity of this receptor is unknown. It has no much larger one-base neighbor in the sample; base qualities were not kept. This entry comes from a study of T cell changes during pregnancy in multiple sclerosis (dated 2019 in TCRdb). The study in broad terms: Changes in the T cell repertoire over the course of pregnancy were examined in this study in women with multiple sclerosis.

Compared with germline, V lacks 6 bases and J lacks 2 bases; bases without a gene match: 8. Looking up the germline V gene yields CDR1 SGHTA and CDR2 FQGNSA. Including cysteine and phenylalanine, the CDR3 has 15 amino acids. Only the CDR3 part of the read is kept: 45 bases, read in frame from the first base. Libraries were prepared through the immunoSEQ multiplex PCR assay. TCRdb obtained this table from immuneACCESS and retained in-frame rearrangements with V and J assigned. These tables miss some clones; where compared with another copy, unresolved V genes account for less than half of the shortfall, and the remainder is unexplained. The sample contains about 48,000 clones, around 92% of them found a single time. The biggest ten clones account for 0.9% to 1% of the sample.

The receptor comes from a female donor in good health, enrolled as a control in a pregnancy study. The V and J segments used are TRBV7-2 and TRBJ2-7; the central 9 bases match TRBD2. The sequencing here drew on CD4+ T cells from peripheral blood mononuclear cells, taken in the second trimester of pregnancy. The CDR3 in this case is CASSMGAGGTYEQYF. The DNA reads TGTGCCAGCAGTATGGGAGCGGGAGGCACCTACGAGCAGTACTTC.